The 21 T cell receptor beta chains below were found in one sample sequenced in a study of shared clonotypes between healthy human individuals. Repertoires were generated with immunoSEQ multiplex PCR, while TCRdb's copy carries only in-frame clones and drops some. The sample has around 940,000 clones, 76% seen once. Material: memory CD4+ T cells sorted from blood. Sample subset: CD45RA-negative fraction. The receptors were sampled from a man aged 18 to 29 in good health.

V and J are TRBV5-1 and TRBJ2-5, with D perhaps matching TRBD2 (5 bases). The germline V gene encodes CDR1 SGHRS and CDR2 YFSETQ. V was cut by 0 bases and J by 3 bases, with 15 bases left in between. The CDR3 sequence is 16 residues long. For the CDR3, the DNA is TGCGCCAGCAGCTTGGCACGGGGTAGGGATGAAGAGACCCAGTACTTC. Residues: CASSLARGRDEETQYF.

The CDR3: CASSEGSDLRETQYF. The DNA for the CDR3 is TGTGCCAGCAGCGAGGGAAGTGACTTGAGGGAGACCCAGTACTTC. The rearrangement links TRBV9 to TRBJ2-5; D gene uncertain. CDR3 size: 15 residues. Between the trimmed V and J ends, which lost 3 bases and 5 bases, there was a span of 17 bases. Germline V gene lookup returns CDR1 SGDLS and CDR2 YYNGEE.

V and J are TRBV6-5 and TRBJ1-6, with D unresolved. V lost 4 bases and J 9 bases, leaving 7 bases between the germline ends. Per the germline V gene, CDR1 is MNHEY and CDR2 is SVGAGI. The CDR3 covers 12 residues. The CDR3 region is CASSSLGSPLHF. The CDR3 DNA reads as TGTGCCAGCAGTTCCCTAGGTTCACCCCTCCACTTT.

V usage is TRBV10-3 and J usage is TRBJ2-7; 10 bases fit TRBD1. The CDR3 has 14 residues. Germline CDR1 ENHRY, CDR2 SYGVKD. The V and J ends lost 6 bases and 5 bases, in that order; junction bases with no gene match: 7. The CDR3 loop is CAIRETGGLDEQYF. DNA for the CDR3: TGTGCCATCAGGGAGACAGGGGGCTTGGACGAGCAGTACTTC.

This clone was recorded a few times. The chain joins TRBV5-4 to TRBJ2-1; 9 nucleotides match TRBD2. With V trimmed by 6 bases and J by 8 bases, 6 bases remained unmatched. Per germline, CDR1 SGHNT and CDR2 YYREEE (reference sequence). This CDR3 contains 13 residues. The CDR3 DNA sequence: TGTGCCAGCAAACCGGGACTAGCCGATGAGCAGTTCTTC. Amino acids: CASKPGLADEQFF.

The rearrangement joins TRBV9 to TRBJ2-1; possibly TRBD2 for D (5 bases). The CDR3 has 19 amino acids. CDR1 and CDR2 from the germline V gene are SGDLS and YYNGEE. Trimming stripped 4 bases from V and 4 bases from J, with 27 bases between. CDR3 in amino acids: CASSRVSTPSGVGYNEQFF. The CDR3 DNA reads as TGTGCCAGCAGCCGAGTCTCGACGCCTTCCGGGGTAGGATACAATGAGCAGTTCTTC.

V gene TRBV25-1 combines with J gene TRBJ1-2; the D is unclear. Germline values: CDR1 MGHDK, CDR2 SYGVNS. V was pared by 1 base and J by 7 bases, with 16 bases between. The CDR3 is made up of 15 amino acids. In nucleotides, the CDR3 is TGTGCCAGCAGTGAATTTGCGGGGAGAGGGTCTGGCTACACCTTC. The encoded protein is CASSEFAGRGSGYTF.

The chain employs TRBV11-3 and TRBJ2-1, with D perhaps matching TRBD2 (5 bases). Germline values: CDR1 SGHNT, CDR2 YENEEA. CDR3 length: 17 residues. Trimming shortened V by 6 bases and J by 0 bases, and 18 bases separated the two germline ends. This CDR3 is CASSSTSGWGSYNEQFF. The DNA of the CDR3 is TGTGCCAGCAGTTCCACATCGGGGTGGGGCTCCTACAATGAGCAGTTCTTC.

The chain recombines TRBV29-1 with TRBJ2-2; 7 bases are a match to TRBD1. V dropped 7 bases and J dropped 6; count of bases not matched to a gene: 5. The CDR3 contains 12 residues. Germline values: CDR1 SQVTM, CDR2 ANQGSEA. CDR3 nucleotides: TGCAGCGCCCACAGGGGCGCCGGGGAGCTGTTTTTT. Translated: CSAHRGAGELFF.

This chain uses TRBV27 with TRBJ2-3, with D tentatively TRBD1 or TRBD2 (7 bases each). This CDR3 is 18 amino acids long. Trimming removed 5 bases at V and 0 bases at J, with 21 bases between. Germline CDR1 MNHEY, CDR2 SMNVEV (reference sequence). The CDR3 coding sequence is TGTGCCAGCAGTCTCCTAAGCAGGGGGGGGCCTAGCACAGATACGCAGTATTTT. Protein: CASSLLSRGGPSTDTQYF.

Only one count was recorded for this clone. This chain links TRBV10-2 with TRBJ2-7; the match to TRBD1 covers 8 bases. The CDR3 length is 15 residues. The germline CDR1 and CDR2 sequences are WSHSY and SAAADI. Losses at the gene ends were 0 bases for V and 3 bases for J; bases not matched to a gene: 4. CDR3 protein: CASSESRTGIYEQYF. Here the CDR3 DNA reads TGCGCCAGCAGTGAGTCTAGGACAGGGATCTACGAGCAGTACTTC.

The chain links TRBV2 to TRBJ1-6; D is perhaps TRBD1 (5 bases). The CDR3 runs 17 residues. Germline CDR1 SNHLY, CDR2 FYNNEI. The V gene lost 2 bases and the J gene lost 0 bases, with 11 bases spanning the gap. CDR3 DNA sequence: TGTGCCAGCAGTGAAATGCAGGGAACCTCCTATAATTCACCCCTCCACTTT. Encoded protein: CASSEMQGTSYNSPLHF.

This clone was recorded once. The gene calls are TRBV6-1 and TRBJ2-5; tentatively, D is TRBD1 (5 bases). CDR1 and CDR2 from the germline V gene are MNHNS and SASEGT. Trimming took off 8 bases at V and 0 bases at J, with 10 bases between the two ends. The CDR3 length is 13 residues. For the CDR3, the DNA is TGTGCCAGCGGACACTCGTACCAAGAGACCCAGTACTTC. Its translation: CASGHSYQETQYF.

This CDR3 reads CASSPQVNSNQPQHF. CDR3 nucleotides: TGTGCCAGCTCACCGCAGGTAAATAGCAATCAGCCCCAGCATTTT. The chain couples TRBV18 to TRBJ1-5; no clear D. The V end lost 3 bases, the J end lost 0 bases, and 9 bases lay between the germline ends. The CDR3 extends over 15 amino acids. CDR1 is KGHSH, CDR2 LQKENI, per germline.

This rearrangement joins TRBV10-2 to TRBJ2-7, with 10 positions matching TRBD1. The V gene end was trimmed by 6 bases and the J gene end by 2 bases; junction bases not matched to a gene: 4. CDR3 length: 14 amino acids. Germline CDR1 is WSHSY and CDR2 is SAAADI. CDR3: CASRLGQGTYEQYF. The CDR3 DNA is TGCGCCAGCAGATTGGGACAGGGGACCTACGAGCAGTACTTC.

The chain is built from TRBV5-5 and TRBJ1-2, with TRBD1 identical over 11 bases. Germline V CDR1 and CDR2: SGHKS, YYEKEE (reference sequence). The CDR3 runs 13 residues. J lost 7 bases, V lost 4 bases, and 3 bases had no gene match. Written as DNA, the CDR3 is TGTGCCAGCAGCACGGACAGGGGGCCTGGCTACACCTTC. Amino acid sequence: CASSTDRGPGYTF.

The chain joins TRBV19 to TRBJ2-7; 7 positions agree with TRBD1. Looked up from germline, CDR1 is LNHDA and CDR2 is SQIVND (reference sequence). The CDR3 consists of 14 residues. V shed 4 bases and J 2 bases; nucleotides not matched to a gene: 5. The CDR3 sequence is CASSTRDRTYEQYF. DNA of the CDR3: TGTGCCAGTAGTACCCGGGACAGAACCTACGAGCAGTACTTC.

V is TRBV19 and J is TRBJ1-3; D uncertain. The CDR3 loop spans 14 amino acids. The V end was cut by 7 bases, the J end by 5 bases, with 15 bases between. Germline CDR1 is LNHDA and CDR2 is SQIVND (reference sequence). The CDR3 nucleotides read TGTGCCAGTACCAATGGGCAGCTGAGAAACACCATATATTTT. This codes for CASTNGQLRNTIYF.

The V call is TRBV19, the J call TRBJ2-1, with 10 bases matching TRBD2. CDR1 is LNHDA and CDR2 is SQIVND in the germline V gene (reference sequence). V lost 6 bases to trimming and J lost 9 bases; unmatched junction nucleotides: 8. CDR3 size: 14 residues. This CDR3 reads CASREAGGPSEQFF. For the CDR3, the DNA is TGTGCCAGTAGAGAAGCGGGAGGGCCGAGTGAGCAGTTCTTC.

The J gene is TRBJ1-5, the V gene TRBV7-2; no definite D call. V was clipped by 1 base and J by 0 bases, with 7 bases between them. Germline V gene sequence: CDR1 SGHTA, CDR2 FQGNSA. The CDR3 runs to 15 residues. The CDR3 sequence: CASSLDRLSNQPQHF. CDR3 DNA sequence: TGTGCCAGCAGCTTAGATAGACTTAGCAATCAGCCCCAGCATTTT.

This chain uses TRBV6-6 with TRBJ2-3; a possible D gene is TRBD2 (6 bases). The germline gives CDR1 MNHNY, CDR2 SVGAGI (reference sequence). This CDR3 is built from 14 residues. Trimming shortened V by 6 bases and J by 2 bases, and 12 bases separated the two germline ends. Here the CDR3 reads CASRPEGTTDTQYF. The CDR3 DNA sequence: TGTGCCAGCAGGCCGGAGGGGACCACAGATACGCAGTATTTT.